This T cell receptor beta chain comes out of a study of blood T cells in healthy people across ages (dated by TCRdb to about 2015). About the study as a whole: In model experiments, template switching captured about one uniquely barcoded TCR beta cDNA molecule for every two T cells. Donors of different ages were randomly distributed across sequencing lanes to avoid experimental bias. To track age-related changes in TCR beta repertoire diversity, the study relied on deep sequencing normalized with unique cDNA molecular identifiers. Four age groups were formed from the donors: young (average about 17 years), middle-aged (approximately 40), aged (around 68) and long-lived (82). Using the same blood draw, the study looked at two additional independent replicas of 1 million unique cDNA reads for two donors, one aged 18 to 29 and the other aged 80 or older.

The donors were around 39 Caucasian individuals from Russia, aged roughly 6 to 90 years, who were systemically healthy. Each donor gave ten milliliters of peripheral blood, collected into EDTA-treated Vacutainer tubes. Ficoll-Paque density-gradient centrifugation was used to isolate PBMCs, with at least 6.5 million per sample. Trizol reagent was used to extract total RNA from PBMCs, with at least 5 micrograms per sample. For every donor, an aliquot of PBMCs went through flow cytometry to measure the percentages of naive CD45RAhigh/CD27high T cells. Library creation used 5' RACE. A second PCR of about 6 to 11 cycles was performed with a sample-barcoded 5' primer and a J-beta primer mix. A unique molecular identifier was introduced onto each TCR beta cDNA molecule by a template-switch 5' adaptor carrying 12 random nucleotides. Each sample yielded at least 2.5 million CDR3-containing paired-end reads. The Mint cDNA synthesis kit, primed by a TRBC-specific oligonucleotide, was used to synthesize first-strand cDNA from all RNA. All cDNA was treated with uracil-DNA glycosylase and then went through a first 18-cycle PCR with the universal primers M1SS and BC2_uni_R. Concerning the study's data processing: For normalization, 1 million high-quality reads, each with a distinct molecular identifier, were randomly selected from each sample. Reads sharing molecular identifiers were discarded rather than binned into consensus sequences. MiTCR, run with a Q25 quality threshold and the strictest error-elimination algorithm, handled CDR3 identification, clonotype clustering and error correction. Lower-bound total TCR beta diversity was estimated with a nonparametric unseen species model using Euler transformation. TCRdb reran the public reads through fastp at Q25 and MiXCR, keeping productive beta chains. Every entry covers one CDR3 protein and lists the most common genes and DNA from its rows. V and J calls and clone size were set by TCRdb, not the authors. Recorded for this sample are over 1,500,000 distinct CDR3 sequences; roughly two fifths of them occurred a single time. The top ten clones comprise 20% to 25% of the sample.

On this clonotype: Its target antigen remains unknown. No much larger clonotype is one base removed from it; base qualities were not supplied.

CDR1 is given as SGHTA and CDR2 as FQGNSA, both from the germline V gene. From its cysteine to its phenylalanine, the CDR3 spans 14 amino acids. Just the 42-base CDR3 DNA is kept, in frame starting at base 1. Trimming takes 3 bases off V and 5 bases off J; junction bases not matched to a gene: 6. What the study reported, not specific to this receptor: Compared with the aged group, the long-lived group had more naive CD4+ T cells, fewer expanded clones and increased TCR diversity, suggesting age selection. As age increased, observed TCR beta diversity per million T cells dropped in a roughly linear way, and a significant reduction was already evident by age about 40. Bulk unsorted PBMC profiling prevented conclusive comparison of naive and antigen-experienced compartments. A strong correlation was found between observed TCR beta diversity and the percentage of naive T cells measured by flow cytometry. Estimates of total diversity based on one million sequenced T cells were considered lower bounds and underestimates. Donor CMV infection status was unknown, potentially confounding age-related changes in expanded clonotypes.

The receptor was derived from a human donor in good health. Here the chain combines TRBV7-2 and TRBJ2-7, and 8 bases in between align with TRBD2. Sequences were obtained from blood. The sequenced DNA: TGTGCCAGCAGCTTTTCGGGAGGGCCCAACGAGCAGTACTTC. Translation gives CASSFSGGPNEQYF. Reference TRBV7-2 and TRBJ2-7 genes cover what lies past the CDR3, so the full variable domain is GAGVSQSPSNKVTEKGKDVELRCDPISGHTALYWYRQSLGQGLEFLIYFQGNSAPDKSGLPSDRFSAERTGGSVSTLTIQRTQQEDSAVYLCASSFSGGPNEQYFGPGTRLTVT.